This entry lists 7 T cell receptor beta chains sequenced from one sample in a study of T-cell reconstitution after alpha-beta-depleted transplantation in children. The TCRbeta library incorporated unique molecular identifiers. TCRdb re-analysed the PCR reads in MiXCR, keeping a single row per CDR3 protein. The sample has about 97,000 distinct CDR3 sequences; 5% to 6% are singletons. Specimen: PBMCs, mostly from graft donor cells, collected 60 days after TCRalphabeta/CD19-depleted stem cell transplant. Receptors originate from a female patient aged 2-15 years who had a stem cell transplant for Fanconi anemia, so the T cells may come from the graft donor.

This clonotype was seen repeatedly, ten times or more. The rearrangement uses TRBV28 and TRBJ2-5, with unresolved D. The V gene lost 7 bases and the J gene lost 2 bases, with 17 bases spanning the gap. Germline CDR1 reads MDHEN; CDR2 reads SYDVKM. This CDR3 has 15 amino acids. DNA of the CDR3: TGTGCCAGCACTAGTTTCGCTCGGGTTCAAGAGACCCAGTACTTC. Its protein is CASTSFARVQETQYF.

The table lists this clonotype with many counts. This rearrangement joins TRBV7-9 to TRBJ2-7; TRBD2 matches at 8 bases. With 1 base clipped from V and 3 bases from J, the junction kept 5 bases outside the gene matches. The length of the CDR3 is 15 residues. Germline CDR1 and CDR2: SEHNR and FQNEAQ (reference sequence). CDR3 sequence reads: CASSLGVGTSYEQYF. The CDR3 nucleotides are TGTGCCAGCAGCTTAGGGGTTGGGACTAGCTACGAGCAGTACTTC.

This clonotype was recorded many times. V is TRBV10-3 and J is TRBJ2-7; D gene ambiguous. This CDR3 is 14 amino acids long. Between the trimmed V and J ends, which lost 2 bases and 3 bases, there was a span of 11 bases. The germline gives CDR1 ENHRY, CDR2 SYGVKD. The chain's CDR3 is CAISEPFRLYEQYF. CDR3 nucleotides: TGTGCCATCAGTGAGCCCTTTAGACTCTACGAGCAGTACTTC.

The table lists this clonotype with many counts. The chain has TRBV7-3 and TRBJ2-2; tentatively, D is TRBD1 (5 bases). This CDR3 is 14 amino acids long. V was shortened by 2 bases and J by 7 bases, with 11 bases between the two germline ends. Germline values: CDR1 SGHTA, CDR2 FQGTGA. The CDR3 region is CASSLYQGGGELFF. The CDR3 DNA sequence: TGTGCCAGCAGCTTATATCAGGGCGGCGGGGAGCTGTTTTTT. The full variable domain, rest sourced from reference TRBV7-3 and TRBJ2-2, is GAGVSQTPSNKVTEKGKYVELRCDPISGHTALYWYRQSLGQGPEFLIYFQGTGAADDSGLPNDRFFAVRPEGSVSTLKIQRTERGDSAVYLCASSLYQGGGELFFGEGSRLTVL.

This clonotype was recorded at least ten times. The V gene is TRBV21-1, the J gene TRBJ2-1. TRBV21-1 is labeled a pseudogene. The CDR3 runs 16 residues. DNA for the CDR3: TGTGCCAGCAGCAAAGTTTGCGTGAGCTCCTACAATGAGCAGTTCTTC. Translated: CASSKVCVSSYNEQFF.

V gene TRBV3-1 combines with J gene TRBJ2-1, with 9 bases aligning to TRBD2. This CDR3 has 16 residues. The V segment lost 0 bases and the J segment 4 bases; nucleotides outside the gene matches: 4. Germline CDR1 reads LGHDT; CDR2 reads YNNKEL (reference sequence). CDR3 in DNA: TGTGCCAGCAGCCAAGAGGGAGCGGGGGGTTACAATGAGCAGTTCTTC. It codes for CASSQEGAGGYNEQFF.

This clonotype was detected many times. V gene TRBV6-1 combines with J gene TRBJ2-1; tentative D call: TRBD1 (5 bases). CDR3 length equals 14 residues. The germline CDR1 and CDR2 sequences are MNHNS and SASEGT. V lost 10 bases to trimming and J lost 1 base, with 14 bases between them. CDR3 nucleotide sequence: TGTGCCACCACAATTTCAGGGTCCTACAATGAGCAGTTCTTC. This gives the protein CATTISGSYNEQFF.